Here is one TCR beta chain with its context. Antigen unknown. The data originate from a study of cytomegalovirus exposure and HLA in healthy donors. Whole-study context: Genetic ancestry analysis placed approximately 80% of the 300 to 500 donors that were genotyped in the Caucasian-associated cluster. Study results and caveats: In vitro, three CMV-associated chains proved specific for CMV antigens. Later on, analysis showed that most CMV-associated TCR beta chains appeared to be HLA-restricted.

Donors were nominally healthy when sampled, though unrecorded immune exposures were likely. PCR amplification relied on 60 Vbeta primers (plus 13 Jbeta primers). Repertoires were generated with immunoSEQ multiplex PCR, while TCRdb's copy carries only in-frame clones and drops some. The sample includes roughly 100,000 clones, 64% of them seen just once. The sequenced sample was PBMCs. This TCR was recovered from a man aged 55 to 70 in good health and CMV-seronegative.

The CDR3 here is CASAPTTGPTEAFF. CDR3 bases: TGCGCCAGCGCCCCCACCACAGGGCCCACTGAAGCTTTCTTT. The V and J genes are TRBV5-1 and TRBJ1-1; a weak D match, TRBD1 (6 bases). The CDR3 runs 14 residues. Trimming left V 7 bases short and J 4 bases short, with 17 bases between. Germline V CDR1 and CDR2: SGHRS, YFSETQ.